These T cell receptor beta chains were read from a single sample in a study of shared clonotypes between healthy human individuals. Here immunoSEQ multiplex PCR was the method, and the copy in TCRdb shows in-frame clones only, minus some. The data hold approximately 1,000,000 clones, with approximately 80% observed a single time. Sequencing was done on a sample of memory CD4+ T cells from PBMCs. The receptors were gathered from a man aged 18 to 30 in good health. Some clones in this sample may be carry-over from other donors' samples. The CDR3 runs from the conserved cysteine through the conserved F or W. The order of the fields is clone size, D gene, V gene, J gene, CDR3 protein, CDR3 DNA. The D gene is left open where the match is weak. The size of a clone is reported for some rows only, either as once, few or many, or as a class for expanded clones.

>.|.|TRBV28|TRBJ1-1
CASSFVGQLATEAFF
TGTGCCAGCAGTTTTGTGGGGCAGTTGGCGACTGAAGCTTTCTTT
>.|.|TRBV28|TRBJ2-7
CKAGSYEQYF
TGTAAGGCGGGCAGCTACGAGCAGTACTTC
>.|.|TRBV28|TRBJ2-1
CASNSPGSYNEQFF
TGTGCCAGCAACTCCCCCGGGAGCTACAATGAGCAGTTCTTC
>few|.|TRBV7-2|TRBJ1-3
CASSLLGGNSGNTIYF
TGTGCCAGCAGCTTATTGGGGGGAAACTCTGGAAACACCATATATTTT
>medium-sized|TRBD2|TRBV15|TRBJ2-7
CATSRDRDWGAGPHRYEQYF
TGTGCCACCAGCAGAGACAGGGATTGGGGAGCGGGACCACATCGGTACGAGCAGTACTTC
>.|.|TRBV10-3|TRBJ1-1
CAIAPGQTREHTEAFF
TGTGCCATCGCCCCTGGACAGACGAGGGAACACACTGAAGCTTTCTTT
>.|.|TRBV27|TRBJ2-3
CASTLGGEVADTQYF
TGTGCCAGCACGTTGGGGGGTGAGGTCGCAGATACGCAGTATTTT
>.|TRBD2|TRBV30|TRBJ2-4
CAWTSGKNIQYF
TGTGCCTGGACTAGCGGTAAAAACATTCAGTACTTC
>.|.|TRBV28|TRBJ2-4
CASSLTRVAKNIQYF
TGTGCCAGCAGTTTAACCAGGGTTGCCAAAAACATTCAGTACTTC
>.|.|TRBV27|TRBJ2-5
CASSDLKTGQETQYF
TGTGCCAGCAGTGACCTGAAGACGGGCCAAGAGACCCAGTACTTC
>.|.|TRBV19|TRBJ1-3
CASSMKGGRSSGNTIYF
TGTGCCAGTAGTATGAAGGGCGGACGTTCCTCTGGAAACACCATATATTTT
>.|.|TRBV21-1|TRBJ1-3
CASSIRGLNSGNTIYF
TGTGCCAGCAGCATACGGGGCCTTAACTCTGGAAACACCATATATTTT
>few|TRBD1|TRBV30|TRBJ1-5
CAWSLDRVGQPQHF
TGTGCCTGGAGTTTGGACAGGGTTGGGCAGCCCCAGCATTTT
>.|.|TRBV19|TRBJ1-2
CASSIRTAYGYTF
TGTGCCAGTAGTATAAGGACAGCCTATGGCTACACCTTC